Presented here are 13 T cell receptor beta chains from one specimen sequenced in a study of low-dose radiotherapy and immunotherapy resistance in tumors. TRAV and TRBV primers primed cDNA for both TCRalpha and TCRbeta. The authors amplified TCRs for 20 PCR cycles with a constant-region primer and a V-primer adapter. TCRdb re-derived calls from the reads in MiXCR, one entry per CDR3 protein. The sample consists of 60,000 or so distinct CDR3 sequences, about 26% of them appearing once. Time point noted: before trial treatment. The sample consisted of PBMCs, taken before treatment. The receptors were sampled from a male donor with rectosigmoid adenocarcinoma.

The V gene is TRBV28, the J gene TRBJ2-7, with unresolved D. V was cut by 3 bases and J by 12 bases, with 21 bases left in between. The CDR3 has 14 amino acids. The germline CDR1 and CDR2 sequences are MDHEN and SYDVKM. DNA of the CDR3: TGTGCCAGCAGTTTTAGGGCCGAGTCCACCGGCGGGTACTTC. Translation gives CASSFRAESTGGYF.

This clonotype was counted at least ten times. The chain is built from TRBV19 and TRBJ2-2; perhaps TRBD2 as D (6 bases). The CDR3 runs 14 residues. The germline gives CDR1 LNHDA, CDR2 SQIVND (reference sequence). V was shortened by 5 bases and J by 7 bases, with 14 bases between the two germline ends. The CDR3 loop reads CASSAGPWGGELFF. CDR3 in DNA: TGTGCCAGTAGTGCGGGGCCCTGGGGCGGGGAGCTGTTTTTT.

J is TRBJ2-1 and V is TRBV4-2; 15 nucleotides align to TRBD2. The CDR3 sequence is 20 residues long. The germline V gene encodes CDR1 LGHNA and CDR2 YNFKEQ. V lost 3 bases to trimming and J lost 3 bases; unmatched junction nucleotides: 12. CDR3 DNA sequence: TGTGCCAGCAGCCAGGCCCACGGACTAGCGGGAGGGGGTGGCTACAATGAGCAGTTCTTC. As protein: CASSQAHGLAGGGGYNEQFF.

V usage is TRBV28 and J usage is TRBJ2-7; D is perhaps TRBD2 (6 bases). Germline V gives CDR1 MDHEN, CDR2 SYDVKM. The V and J ends lost 6 bases and 5 bases respectively, with 17 bases between them. The CDR3 is made up of 14 amino acids. The CDR3 reads CASRARETAHEQYF. CDR3 coding DNA: TGTGCCAGCAGAGCCCGGGAGACTGCCCACGAGCAGTACTTC.

This clonotype was observed many times. This chain joins TRBV7-3 and TRBJ2-1, with D unclear. The CDR3 runs 15 residues. Germline V lookup: CDR1 SGHTA, CDR2 FQGTGA. The germline V and J ends were trimmed by 0 bases and 2 bases, with 8 bases remaining between them. The CDR3 coding sequence is TGTGCCAGCAGCTTAACCAGCTATGCCTACAATGAGCAGTTCTTC. Amino acids: CASSLTSYAYNEQFF. The whole variable domain, filled in from reference TRBV7-3 and TRBJ2-1, reads GAGVSQTPSNKVTEKGKYVELRCDPISGHTALYWYRQSLGQGPEFLIYFQGTGAADDSGLPNDRFFAVRPEGSVSTLKIQRTERGDSAVYLCASSLTSYAYNEQFFGPGTRLTVL.

The V and J genes are TRBV28 and TRBJ1-2; D remains unclear. Germline V CDR1 and CDR2: MDHEN, SYDVKM. The CDR3 is 12 amino acids. Deletions cut 5 bases from V and 8 bases from J, with 12 bases between. The CDR3 DNA sequence: TGTGCCAGCAGTCTAGACCGAGGGGGCTACACCTTC. Protein product: CASSLDRGGYTF.

Note on this clonotype: It differs at one base from a far larger clone, so likely a read error. V and J are TRBV7-6 and TRBJ2-5; 10 bases line up with TRBD2. This CDR3 has 16 amino acids. V shed 1 base and J 11 bases; nucleotides not matched to a gene: 13. The V gene's germline CDR1 is SGHVS and CDR2 FNYEAQ. The CDR3 coding sequence is TGTGCCAGCAGCTTAGGGCCTAGCGGGAGTTTAAGTGAGCAGTACTTC. This codes for CASSLGPSGSLSEQYF.

This clonotype appeared many times. This chain joins TRBV6-5 and TRBJ1-3; the D gene is possibly TRBD1 (6 bases). Germline CDR1 and CDR2: MNHEY and SVGAGI. This CDR3 contains 14 residues. V gave up 6 bases and J gave up 1 base, with 10 bases separating them. CDR3 sequence reads: CASRGGGSGNTIYF. The CDR3 bases are TGTGCCAGCAGGGGAGGGGGATCTGGAAACACCATATATTTT.

Ten or more counts support this clonotype. This chain uses TRBV12-3 or TRBV12-4 with TRBJ2-1, with D hard to call. This CDR3 has 16 residues. The V and J ends lost 2 bases and 0 bases respectively, with 11 bases between them. The CDR3 loop is CASSLRAGPSYNEQFF. In DNA form, the CDR3 reads TGTGCCAGCAGTTTAAGGGCCGGGCCCTCCTACAATGAGCAGTTCTTC.

This clonotype was picked up a small number of times. The chain links TRBV27 to TRBJ1-1; D is ambiguous. This CDR3 comprises 15 residues. V was trimmed by 5 bases and J by 1 base, leaving 14 bases between them. The V gene's germline CDR1 is MNHEY and CDR2 SMNVEV (reference sequence). The CDR3 loop is CASSPAPPENTEAFF. The CDR3 bases are TGTGCCAGCAGTCCCGCCCCCCCAGAGAACACTGAAGCTTTCTTT.

This clonotype showed up just once. V and J are TRBV3-1 and TRBJ2-2; no clear D gene. Germline V gene lookup returns CDR1 LGHDT and CDR2 YNNKEL (reference sequence). The ends were cut back, 3 bases at V and 4 bases at J, with 6 bases in the middle. The CDR3 sequence is 13 residues long. CDR3 amino acids: CASSHSSTGELFF. The CDR3 coding sequence is TGTGCCAGCAGCCATTCCTCCACCGGGGAGCTGTTTTTT.

The chain recombines TRBV9 with TRBJ1-1; D is ambiguous. Germline lookup yields CDR1 SGDLS and CDR2 YYNGEE. CDR3 size: 18 residues. V was clipped by 3 bases and J by 1 base, with 22 bases between them. CDR3 DNA sequence: TGTGCCAGCAGCGCTGGGATCGGACCCAGTAGGAAGAACACTGAAGCTTTCTTT. This encodes CASSAGIGPSRKNTEAFF.

This clonotype has at least ten counts. This rearrangement joins TRBV11-1 to TRBJ1-6, with D maybe TRBD1 (6 bases). The V gene lost 5 bases and the J gene lost 5 bases, with 16 bases spanning the gap. Germline V gene lookup returns CDR1 SGHAT and CDR2 FQDESV (reference sequence). This CDR3 is 16 amino acids long. CDR3 region: CASSKRTVLDNSPLHF. The CDR3 DNA is TGTGCCAGCAGCAAGAGGACAGTTCTCGATAATTCACCCCTCCACTTT.